These 19 T cell receptor beta chains were sequenced from one sample in a study of cytomegalovirus exposure and HLA in healthy donors. With 60 Vbeta and 13 Jbeta primers, the PCR was carried out. TCRdb's table, derived via immunoSEQ multiplex PCR, lists solely in-frame clones and lacks some. This repertoire shows about 72,000 clones, 70% to 90% found once; its top ten account for about 7%. Sequencing was carried out using PBMCs. The receptors shown here come from a human donor in good health.

This clone was seen a few times. This rearrangement joins TRBV2 to TRBJ1-6; 7 bases fit TRBD1. This CDR3 has 13 amino acids. The V gene end was trimmed by 6 bases and the J gene end by 9 bases; junction bases not matched to a gene: 5. From germline, CDR1 is SNHLY and CDR2 FYNNEI. Here the CDR3 reads CASRETGLSPLHF. CDR3 nucleotides: TGTGCCAGCAGGGAGACAGGGCTTTCACCCCTCCACTTT.

The chain links TRBV25-1 to TRBJ2-1; 10 bases agree with TRBD1. The V gene end was trimmed by 4 bases and the J gene end by 10 bases; junction bases not matched to a gene: 4. The CDR3 is 13 amino acids. Germline V gene data show CDR1 as MGHDK and CDR2 as SYGVNS. CDR3 nucleotides: TGTGCCAGCAGTGCCGGGACAGGGGTAGAGCAGTTCTTC. Its translation: CASSAGTGVEQFF.

The rearrangement uses TRBV7-2 and TRBJ2-6; maybe TRBD2 (6 bases). V lost 5 bases, J lost 1 base, and 9 bases lay in between. The CDR3 runs 15 residues. Germline CDR1 reads SGHTA; CDR2 reads FQGNSA. The CDR3 DNA sequence: TGTGCCAGCAGCCCCCTAGCGTCTGGGGCCAACGTCCTGACTTTC. Translation: CASSPLASGANVLTF. The entire variable domain, with the rest obtained from reference TRBV7-2 and TRBJ2-6, is as follows: GAGVSQSPSNKVTEKGKDVELRCDPISGHTALYWYRQSLGQGLEFLIYFQGNSAPDKSGLPSDRFSAERTGGSVSTLTIQRTQQEDSAVYLCASSPLASGANVLTFGAGSRLTVL.

The V and J genes are TRBV5-1 and TRBJ2-5; D remains ambiguous. Judging by the DNA end, TRBJ2-7 fits better; the J call may be wrong. Germline V gene lookup returns CDR1 SGHRS and CDR2 YFSETQ. The CDR3 consists of 13 residues. The CDR3 nucleotides read TGCGCCAGCAGCTTGGGTGGCGACTACGAGCAGTACTTC. This encodes CASSLGGDYEQYF.

The V gene is TRBV25-1, the J gene TRBJ2-5, with D perhaps assigned TRBD1 or TRBD2 (5 bases each). The J call may be in error: the DNA end matches TRBJ2-7 better. CDR1 is MGHDK and CDR2 is SYGVNS in the germline V gene. This CDR3 is 12 amino acids long. The CDR3 loop is CASAATGGEQYF. DNA for the CDR3: TGTGCCAGCGCAGCGACTGGGGGCGAGCAGTACTTC.

The gene calls are TRBV11-2 and TRBJ2-7, with 8 bases identical to TRBD1. CDR1 is SGHAT, CDR2 FQNNGV, per germline. With V trimmed by 5 bases and J by 6 bases, 12 bases remained unmatched. There are 15 residues in the CDR3. The chain's CDR3 is CASSPRTGQSSEQYF. The CDR3 DNA reads TGTGCCAGCAGCCCTCGGACAGGGCAGAGCTCCGAGCAGTACTTC.

The chain combines TRBV7-2 with TRBJ1-1, with D possibly being TRBD1 (5 bases). V gave up 4 bases and J gave up 6 bases, with 15 bases separating them. This CDR3 is built from 14 residues. CDR1 SGHTA and CDR2 FQGNSA come from the germline V gene. The CDR3 region has the DNA TGTGCCAGCAGCTCGGCGGCAGGGTTCGCTGAAGCTTTCTTT. It codes for CASSSAAGFAEAFF.

The chain employs TRBV5-1 and TRBJ2-1, with 9 bases identical to TRBD2. With 4 bases clipped from V and 4 bases from J, the junction kept 3 bases outside the gene matches. The CDR3 has 14 amino acids. Germline V CDR1 and CDR2: SGHRS, YFSETQ. CDR3 sequence: CASSESGGYNEQFF. For the CDR3, the DNA is TGCGCCAGCAGCGAAAGCGGGGGGTACAATGAGCAGTTCTTC.

The chain is built from TRBV25-1 and TRBJ1-2; no definite D call. Germline-derived CDR1 and CDR2 are MGHDK and SYGVNS. The V end lost 3 bases, the J end lost 3 bases, and 8 bases lay between the germline ends. CDR3 size: 13 residues. CDR3 in DNA: TGTGCCAGCAGTGAGGTACATCACTATGGCTACACCTTC. The encoded protein is CASSEVHHYGYTF.

This sequence joins TRBV6-1 and TRBJ2-1; 9 bases agree with TRBD1. V gave up 6 bases and J gave up 7 bases; unmatched junction bases: 4. Germline V lookup: CDR1 MNHNS, CDR2 SASEGT. CDR3 length: 13 residues. The CDR3 is CASSGTGRNEQFF. DNA of the CDR3: TGTGCCAGCAGCGGGACAGGGAGGAATGAGCAGTTCTTC.

This chain links TRBV6-5 with TRBJ2-7; 9 nucleotides align to TRBD2. Germline assignment: CDR1 MNHEY and CDR2 SVGAGI. The CDR3 is made up of 16 amino acids. J gave up 6 bases and V 0 bases, and 9 bases lay outside the gene matches. The CDR3, as DNA: TGTGCCAGCAGTTACTCCCAAGGGCGGGGGGGTCTCGAGCAGTACTTC. Protein: CASSYSQGRGGLEQYF.

This clone appeared a single time. A junction end diverges from the germline sequence, so it may reflect a read error. The V and J genes are TRBV30 and TRBJ1-6; no reliable D call. Germline-derived CDR1 and CDR2 are GTSNPN and SVGIG (reference sequence). The CDR3 has 14 amino acids. CDR3 in DNA: TGTGACTGGGGAGCGAGTCGGTATAATTCACCCCTCCACTTT. Its protein is CDWGASRYNSPLHF.

The sample holds a few counts of this clone. The CDR3 coding sequence is TGTGCCAGCAGTAAGATACAGGGGATGAACACTGAAGCTTTCTTT. Translating gives CASSKIQGMNTEAFF. The gene calls are TRBV6-5 and TRBJ1-1, with TRBD1 matching over 7 bases. This CDR3 spans 15 amino acids. The germline CDR1 and CDR2 sequences are MNHEY and SVGAGI. V lost 5 bases to trimming and J lost 0 bases; unmatched junction nucleotides: 6.

This chain uses TRBV5-1 with TRBJ1-2, with TRBD1 matching over 10 bases. Unmatched junction bases numbered 9, after V lost 0 bases and J lost 1 base. Germline CDR1 SGHRS, CDR2 YFSETQ. The CDR3 loop spans 18 amino acids. In DNA, the CDR3 is TGCGCCAGCAGCTTGGCCCCCGGGACAGGGGACGGTAACTATGGCTACACCTTC. Its protein is CASSLAPGTGDGNYGYTF.

The chain joins TRBV6-6 to TRBJ1-2; D not resolved. The germline V gene has CDR1 MNHNY and CDR2 SVGAGI (reference sequence). Trimming removed 6 bases from V and 10 bases from J, with 15 bases in between. This CDR3 is 12 amino acids long. CDR3 nucleotide sequence: TGTGCCAGCAGATCGGGAATCCATGCCTACACCTTC. As protein: CASRSGIHAYTF.

This clone was seen a few times. This sequence joins TRBV27 and TRBJ2-6; 7 nucleotides line up with TRBD1. The CDR3 loop spans 19 amino acids. Germline loops: CDR1 MNHEY, CDR2 SMNVEV (reference sequence). The ends lost 5 bases at V and 1 base at J; junction bases unmatched: 14. Here the CDR3 DNA reads TGTGCCAGCAGTATCGGGACAGCCAACCTAGTATCTGGGGCCAACGTCCTGACTTTC. Protein: CASSIGTANLVSGANVLTF. The variable domain in full, with the rest retrieved from reference TRBV27 and TRBJ2-6, is EAQVTQNPRYLITVTGKKLTVTCSQNMNHEYMSWYRQDPGLGLRQIYYSMNVEVTDKGDVPEGYKVSRKEKRNFPLILESPSPNQTSLYFCASSIGTANLVSGANVLTFGAGSRLTVL.

The rearrangement links TRBV5-1 to TRBJ1-1; possible D gene TRBD1, 5 bases. V was clipped by 0 bases and J by 11 bases, with 17 bases between them. The V gene's germline CDR1 is SGHRS and CDR2 YFSETQ. This CDR3 comprises 14 residues. CDR3 nucleotides: TGCGCCAGCAGCTTGGCTTCGACAGACGAGAGGGCTTTCTTT. This codes for CASSLASTDERAFF.

The chain is built from TRBV11-3 and TRBJ2-1; tentatively, D is TRBD1 (5 bases). The CDR3 consists of 15 residues. Germline V gene sequence: CDR1 SGHNT, CDR2 YENEEA. The germline V and J ends were trimmed by 0 bases and 1 base, with 7 bases remaining between them. The CDR3 reads CASSLDRVSYNEQFF. For the CDR3, the DNA is TGTGCCAGCAGCTTAGACAGGGTTTCCTACAATGAGCAGTTCTTC.

V gene TRBV2 combines with J gene TRBJ1-4, with a weak D call TRBD1 (6 bases). CDR3 size: 16 residues. The germline V gene has CDR1 SNHLY and CDR2 FYNNEI. Trimming cost V 2 bases and J 0 bases, with 10 bases left between them. CDR3 residues: CASSEQGPATNEKLFF. CDR3 bases: TGTGCCAGCAGTGAACAGGGGCCTGCAACTAATGAAAAACTGTTTTTT.